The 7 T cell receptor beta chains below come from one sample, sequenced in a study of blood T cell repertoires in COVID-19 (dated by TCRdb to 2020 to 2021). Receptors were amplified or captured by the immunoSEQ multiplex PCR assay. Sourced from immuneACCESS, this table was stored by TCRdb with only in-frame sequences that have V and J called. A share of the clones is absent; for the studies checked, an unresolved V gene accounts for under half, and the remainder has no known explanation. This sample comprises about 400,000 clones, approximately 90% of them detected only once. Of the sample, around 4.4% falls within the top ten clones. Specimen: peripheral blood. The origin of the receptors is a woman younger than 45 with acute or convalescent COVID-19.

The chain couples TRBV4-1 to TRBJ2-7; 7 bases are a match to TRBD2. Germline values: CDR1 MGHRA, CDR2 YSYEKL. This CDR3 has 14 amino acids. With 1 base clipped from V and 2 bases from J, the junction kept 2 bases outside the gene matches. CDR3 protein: CASSQGDYTYEQYF. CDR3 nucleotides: TGCGCCAGCAGCCAAGGGGACTACACCTACGAGCAGTACTTC.

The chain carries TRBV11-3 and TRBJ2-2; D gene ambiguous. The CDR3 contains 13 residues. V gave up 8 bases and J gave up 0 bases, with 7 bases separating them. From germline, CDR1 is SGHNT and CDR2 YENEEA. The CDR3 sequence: CASAGSNTGELFF. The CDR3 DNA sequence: TGTGCCAGCGCAGGCTCGAACACCGGGGAGCTGTTTTTT. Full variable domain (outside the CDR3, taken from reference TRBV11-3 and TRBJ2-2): EAGVVQSPRYKIIEKKQPVAFWCNPISGHNTLYWYLQNLGQGPELLIRYENEEAVDDSQLPKDRFSAERLKGVDSTLKIQPAELGDSAVYLCASAGSNTGELFFGEGSRLTVL.

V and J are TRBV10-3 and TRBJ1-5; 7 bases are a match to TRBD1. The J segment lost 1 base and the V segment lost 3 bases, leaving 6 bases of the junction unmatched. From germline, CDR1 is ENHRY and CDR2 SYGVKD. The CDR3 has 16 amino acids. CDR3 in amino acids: CAISERQGLSNQPQHF. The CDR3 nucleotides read TGTGCCATCAGTGAAAGACAGGGACTGAGCAATCAGCCCCAGCATTTT.

In DNA, the CDR3 is TGTGCCTGGGATCAGGGGAGGGCTGAAGCTTTCTTT. Its protein is CAWDQGRAEAFF. This chain links TRBV30 with TRBJ1-1; TRBD1 is a possible D gene (6 bases). CDR3 length: 12 residues. Germline CDR1 is GTSNPN and CDR2 is SVGIG (reference sequence). With 5 bases removed from V and 6 bases from J, the gap between germline ends came to 13 bases. The complete variable domain, with remaining parts taken from reference TRBV30 and TRBJ1-1, reads SQTIHQWPATLVQPVGSPLSLECTVEGTSNPNLYWYRQAAGRGLQLLFYSVGIGQISSEVPQNLSASRPQDRQFILSSKKLLLSDSGFYLCAWDQGRAEAFFGQGTRLTVV.

The CDR3 is CASSRPGTGRETQYF. CDR3 nucleotides: TGCGCCAGCAGCCGTCCCGGGACAGGGCGCGAGACCCAGTACTTC. The gene calls are TRBV4-1 and TRBJ2-5; 9 positions match TRBD1. The CDR3 has 15 amino acids. CDR1 is MGHRA and CDR2 is YSYEKL in the germline V gene. V dropped 4 bases and J dropped 5; count of bases not matched to a gene: 8.

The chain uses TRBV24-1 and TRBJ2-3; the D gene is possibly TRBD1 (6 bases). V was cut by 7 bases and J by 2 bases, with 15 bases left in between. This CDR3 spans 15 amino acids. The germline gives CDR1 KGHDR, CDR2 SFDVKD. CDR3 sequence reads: CATSQGVGHTDTQYF. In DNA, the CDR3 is TGTGCCACCAGCCAAGGGGTGGGACACACAGATACGCAGTATTTT.

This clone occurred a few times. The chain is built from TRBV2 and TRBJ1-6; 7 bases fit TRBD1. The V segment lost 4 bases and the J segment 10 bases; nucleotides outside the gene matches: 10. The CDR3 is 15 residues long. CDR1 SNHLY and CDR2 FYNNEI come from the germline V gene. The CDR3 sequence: CASSATNRGGSPLHF. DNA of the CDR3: TGTGCCAGCAGTGCCACTAACAGGGGTGGGTCACCCCTCCACTTT.